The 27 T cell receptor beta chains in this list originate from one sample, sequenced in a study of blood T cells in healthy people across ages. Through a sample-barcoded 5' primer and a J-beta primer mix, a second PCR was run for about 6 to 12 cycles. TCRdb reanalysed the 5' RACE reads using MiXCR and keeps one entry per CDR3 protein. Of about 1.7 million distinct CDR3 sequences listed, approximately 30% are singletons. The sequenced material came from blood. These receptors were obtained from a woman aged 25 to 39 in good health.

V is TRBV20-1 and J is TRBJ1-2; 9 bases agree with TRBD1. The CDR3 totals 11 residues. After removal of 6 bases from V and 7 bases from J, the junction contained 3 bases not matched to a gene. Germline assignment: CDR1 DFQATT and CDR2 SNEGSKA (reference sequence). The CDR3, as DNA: TGCAGTGCCGCGGGACAGGGTGGCTACACCTTC. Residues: CSAAGQGGYTF.

CDR3 DNA: TGTGCCAGCAGCTCCCGGTTCCTGACGGACTATGGCTACACCTTC. It is translated as CASSSRFLTDYGYTF. The chain recombines TRBV11-2 with TRBJ1-2; D ambiguous. The CDR3 is 15 amino acids. Germline loops: CDR1 SGHAT, CDR2 FQNNGV. Trimming left V 4 bases short and J 3 bases short, with 15 bases between.

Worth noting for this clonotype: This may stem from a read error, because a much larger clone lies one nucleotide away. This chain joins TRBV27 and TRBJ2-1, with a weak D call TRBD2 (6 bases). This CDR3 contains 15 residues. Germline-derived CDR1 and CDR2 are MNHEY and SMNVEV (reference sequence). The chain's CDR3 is CASSSTSSGVNEEFF. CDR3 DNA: TGTGCCAGCAGTTCCACGTCGTCGGGGGTTAATGAGGAGTTCTTC.

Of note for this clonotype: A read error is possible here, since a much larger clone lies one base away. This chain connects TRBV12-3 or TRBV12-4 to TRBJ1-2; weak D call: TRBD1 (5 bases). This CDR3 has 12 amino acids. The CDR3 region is CASSLEGLGHTF. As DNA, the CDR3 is TGTGCCAGCAGTTTAGAGGGACTTGGCCACACCTTC.

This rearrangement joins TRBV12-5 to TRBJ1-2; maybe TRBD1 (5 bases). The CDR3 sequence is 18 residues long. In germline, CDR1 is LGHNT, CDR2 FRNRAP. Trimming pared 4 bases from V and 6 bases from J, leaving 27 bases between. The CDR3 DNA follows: TGTGCTAGTGGTTCTTACCAGCAGGGTCCCTCTCGATTTAATGGCTACACCTTC. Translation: CASGSYQQGPSRFNGYTF. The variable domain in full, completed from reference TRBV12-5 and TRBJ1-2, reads DARVTQTPRHKVTEMGQEVTMRCQPILGHNTVFWYRQTMMQGLELLAYFRNRAPLDDSGMPKDRFSAEMPDATLATLKIQPSEPRDSAVYFCASGSYQQGPSRFNGYTFGSGTRLTVV.

The CDR3 DNA follows: TGCGCCAGCAGCCCCGCACCGCAAATTGGCAATGAGCAGTTCTTC. Translation: CASSPAPQIGNEQFF. This sequence joins TRBV5-1 and TRBJ2-1; D ambiguous. Trimming took 4 bases from V and 6 from J, leaving 17 bases between them. Germline V CDR1 and CDR2: SGHRS, YFSETQ. The CDR3 runs to 15 residues.

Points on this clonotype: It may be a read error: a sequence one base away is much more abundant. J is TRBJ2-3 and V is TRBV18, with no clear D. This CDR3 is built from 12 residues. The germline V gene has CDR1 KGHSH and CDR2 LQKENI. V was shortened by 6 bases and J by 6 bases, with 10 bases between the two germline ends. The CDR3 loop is CASSDGRDTQYF. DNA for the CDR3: TGTGCCAGCTCTGACGGAAGGGATACGCAGTATTTT. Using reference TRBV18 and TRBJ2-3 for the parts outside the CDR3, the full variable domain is NAGVMQNPRHLVRRRGQEARLRCSPMKGHSHVYWYRQLPEEGLKFMVYLQKENIIDESGMPKERFSAEFPKEGPSILRIQQVVRGDSAAYFCASSDGRDTQYFGPGTRLTVL.

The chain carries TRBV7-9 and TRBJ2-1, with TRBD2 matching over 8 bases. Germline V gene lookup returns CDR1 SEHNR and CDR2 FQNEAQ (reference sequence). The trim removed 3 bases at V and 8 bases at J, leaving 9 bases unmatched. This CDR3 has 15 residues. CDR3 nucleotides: TGTGCCAGCAGCTTCCGGACGGGAGGGCCCGATGAGCAGTTCTTC. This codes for CASSFRTGGPDEQFF.

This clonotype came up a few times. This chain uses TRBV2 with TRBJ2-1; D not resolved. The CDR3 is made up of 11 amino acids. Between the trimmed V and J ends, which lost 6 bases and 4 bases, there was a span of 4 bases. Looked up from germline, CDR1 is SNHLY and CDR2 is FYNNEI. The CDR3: CASRYYNEQFF. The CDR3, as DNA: TGTGCCAGCAGATATTACAATGAGCAGTTCTTC.

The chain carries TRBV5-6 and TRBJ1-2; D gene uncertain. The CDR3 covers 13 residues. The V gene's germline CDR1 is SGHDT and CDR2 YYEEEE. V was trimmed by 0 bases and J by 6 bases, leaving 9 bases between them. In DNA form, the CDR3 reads TGTGCCAGCAGCTTGGGGCATTTTGATGGCTACACCTTC. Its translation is CASSLGHFDGYTF.

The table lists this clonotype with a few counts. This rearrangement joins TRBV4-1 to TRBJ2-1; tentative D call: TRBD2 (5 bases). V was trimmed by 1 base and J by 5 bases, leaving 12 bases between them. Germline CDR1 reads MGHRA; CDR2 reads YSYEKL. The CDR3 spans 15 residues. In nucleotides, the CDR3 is TGCGCCAGCAGCCAAGGAGAGGAGCGGAACAATGAGCAGTTCTTC. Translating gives CASSQGEERNNEQFF.

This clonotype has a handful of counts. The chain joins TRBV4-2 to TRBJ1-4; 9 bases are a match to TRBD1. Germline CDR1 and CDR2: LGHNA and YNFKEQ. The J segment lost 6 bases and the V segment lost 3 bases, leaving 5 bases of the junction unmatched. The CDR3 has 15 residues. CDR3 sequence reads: CASSQGDRVYEKLFF. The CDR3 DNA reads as TGTGCCAGCAGCCAGGGGGACAGGGTATATGAAAAACTGTTTTTT.

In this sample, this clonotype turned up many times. CDR3 bases: TGTGCCAGCTCCAGGACAGCGACGACCTACGAGCAGTACTTC. It is translated as CASSRTATTYEQYF. This chain joins TRBV2 and TRBJ2-7, with a possible D match to TRBD1 (6 bases). Trimming pared 8 bases from V and 2 bases from J, leaving 16 bases between. This CDR3 has 14 residues. Per the germline V gene, CDR1 is SNHLY and CDR2 is FYNNEI.

Here the CDR3 reads CASSERAVYGYTF. CDR3 coding DNA: TGTGCCAGCAGCGAAAGAGCCGTCTATGGCTACACCTTC. The chain joins TRBV7-9 to TRBJ1-2; D remains ambiguous. CDR3 length: 13 amino acids. Between the trimmed V and J ends, which lost 5 bases and 4 bases, there was a span of 11 bases. Germline V gives CDR1 SEHNR, CDR2 FQNEAQ (reference sequence). Variable domain in full (rest from reference TRBV7-9 and TRBJ1-2): DTGVSQNPRHKITKRGQNVTFRCDPISEHNRLYWYRQTLGQGPEFLTYFQNEAQLEKSRLLSDRFSAERPKGSFSTLEIQRTEQGDSAMYLCASSERAVYGYTFGSGTRLTVV.

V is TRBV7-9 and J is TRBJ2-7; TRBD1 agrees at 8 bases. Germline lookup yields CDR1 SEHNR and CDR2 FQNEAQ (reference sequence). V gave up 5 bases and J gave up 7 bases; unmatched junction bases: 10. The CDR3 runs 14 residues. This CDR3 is CASSLTQGAREQYF. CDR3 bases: TGTGCCAGCAGCCTTACCCAGGGGGCGCGGGAGCAGTACTTC.

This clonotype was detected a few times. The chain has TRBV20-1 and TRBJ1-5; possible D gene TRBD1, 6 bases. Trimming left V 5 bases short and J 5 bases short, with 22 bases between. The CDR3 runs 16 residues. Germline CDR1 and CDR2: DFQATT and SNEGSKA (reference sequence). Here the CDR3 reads CSAVGQIQIRDQPQHF. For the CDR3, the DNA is TGCAGTGCTGTCGGACAGATTCAGATTCGAGATCAGCCCCAGCATTTT.

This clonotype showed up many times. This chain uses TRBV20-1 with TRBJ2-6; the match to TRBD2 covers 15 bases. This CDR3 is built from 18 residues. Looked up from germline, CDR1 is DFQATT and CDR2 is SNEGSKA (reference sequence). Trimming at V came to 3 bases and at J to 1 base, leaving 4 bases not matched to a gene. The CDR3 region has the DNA TGCAGTGCTAGCCCCGGACTAGCGGGAGGGTCTGGGGCCAACGTCCTGACTTTC. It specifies CSASPGLAGGSGANVLTF.

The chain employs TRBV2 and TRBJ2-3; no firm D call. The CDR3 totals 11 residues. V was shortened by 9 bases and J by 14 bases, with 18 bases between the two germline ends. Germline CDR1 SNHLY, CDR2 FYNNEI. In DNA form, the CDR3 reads TGTGCCAGTGGAGTGACCGATATTGGGTATTTT. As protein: CASGVTDIGYF. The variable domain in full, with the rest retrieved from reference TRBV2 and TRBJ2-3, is EPEVTQTPSHQVTQMGQEVILRCVPISNHLYFYWYRQILGQKVEFLVSFYNNEISEKSEIFDDQFSVERPDGSNFTLKIRSTKLEDSAMYFCASGVTDIGYFGPGTRLTVL.

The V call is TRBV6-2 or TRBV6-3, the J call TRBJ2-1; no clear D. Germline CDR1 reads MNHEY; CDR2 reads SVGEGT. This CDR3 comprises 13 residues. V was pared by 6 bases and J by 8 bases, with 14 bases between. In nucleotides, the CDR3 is TGTGCCAGCAGCCGCCCCATAACGGATGAGCAGTTCTTC. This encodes CASSRPITDEQFF.

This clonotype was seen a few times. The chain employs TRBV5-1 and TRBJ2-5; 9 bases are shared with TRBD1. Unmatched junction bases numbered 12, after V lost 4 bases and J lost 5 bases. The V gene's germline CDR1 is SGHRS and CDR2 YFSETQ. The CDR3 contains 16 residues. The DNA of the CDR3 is TGCGCCAGCAGCCCCAAGGACAGGGGCGGGTTGGAGACCCAGTACTTC. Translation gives CASSPKDRGGLETQYF.

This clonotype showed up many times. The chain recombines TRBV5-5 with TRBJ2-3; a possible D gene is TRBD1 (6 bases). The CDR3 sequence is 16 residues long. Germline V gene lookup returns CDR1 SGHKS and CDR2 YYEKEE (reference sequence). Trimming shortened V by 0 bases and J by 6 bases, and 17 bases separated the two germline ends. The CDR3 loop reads CASSLDSTGSVDTQYF. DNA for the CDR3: TGTGCCAGCAGCTTGGATAGTACAGGGAGCGTCGATACGCAGTATTTT.

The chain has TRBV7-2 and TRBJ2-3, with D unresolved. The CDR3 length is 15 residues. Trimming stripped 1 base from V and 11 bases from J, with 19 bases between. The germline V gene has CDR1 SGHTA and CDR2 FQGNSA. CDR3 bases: TGTGCCAGCAGCTTAGATTTACTCTTTCCTACGGGGCAGTATTTT. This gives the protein CASSLDLLFPTGQYF.

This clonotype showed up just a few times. Written as DNA, the CDR3 is TGTGCCAGCAGCTCGTTCTTGAATGAGCAGTTCTTC. Its protein is CASSSFLNEQFF. The chain carries TRBV7-2 and TRBJ2-1, with unresolved D. V dropped 4 bases and J dropped 7 bases, with 8 bases sitting between them. CDR3 length: 12 residues. Germline V gene lookup returns CDR1 SGHTA and CDR2 FQGNSA.

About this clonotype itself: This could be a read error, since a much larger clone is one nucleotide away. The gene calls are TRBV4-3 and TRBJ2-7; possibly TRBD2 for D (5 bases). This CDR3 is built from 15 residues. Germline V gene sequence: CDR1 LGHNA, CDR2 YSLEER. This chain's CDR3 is CASSQDLPSSYEQDF. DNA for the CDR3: TGCGCCAGCAGCCAAGATCTCCCTAGCTCCTACGAGCAGGACTTC.

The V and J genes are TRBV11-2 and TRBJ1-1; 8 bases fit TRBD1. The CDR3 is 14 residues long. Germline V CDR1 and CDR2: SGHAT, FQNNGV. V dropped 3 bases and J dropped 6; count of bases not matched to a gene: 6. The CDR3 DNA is TGTGCCAGCAGCTTGGCAGGGGGCTATTCTGAAGCTTTCTTT. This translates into CASSLAGGYSEAFF.

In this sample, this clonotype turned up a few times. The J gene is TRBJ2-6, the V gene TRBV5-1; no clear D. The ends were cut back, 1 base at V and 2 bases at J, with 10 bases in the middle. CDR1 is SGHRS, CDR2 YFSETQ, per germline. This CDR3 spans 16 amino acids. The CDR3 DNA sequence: TGCGCCAGCAGCTTGTCAACGTGGGCTGGGGCCAACGTCCTGACTTTC. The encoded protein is CASSLSTWAGANVLTF.

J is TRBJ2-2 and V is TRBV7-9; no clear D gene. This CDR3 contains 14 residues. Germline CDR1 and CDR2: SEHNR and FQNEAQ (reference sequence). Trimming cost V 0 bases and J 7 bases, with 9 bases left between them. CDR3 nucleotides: TGTGCCAGCAGCTTAGCCACGAGAGTCGGGGAGCTGTTTTTT. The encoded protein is CASSLATRVGELFF. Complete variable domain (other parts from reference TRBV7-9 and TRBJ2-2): DTGVSQNPRHKITKRGQNVTFRCDPISEHNRLYWYRQTLGQGPEFLTYFQNEAQLEKSRLLSDRFSAERPKGSFSTLEIQRTEQGDSAMYLCASSLATRVGELFFGEGSRLTVL.